This TCR beta chain was sequenced for a study of blood T cells in healthy people across ages. Turning to the study itself: Through template switching, about one barcoded beta molecule was captured per two T cells, as measured in model experiments.

CDR3 size: 15 residues. From germline, CDR1 is SGHRS and CDR2 YFSETQ. This clonotype appeared a few times. Its antigen is unidentified. The junction and the germline gene differ at one end; a read error may be behind it. It was with a sample-barcoded 5' primer and a J-beta primer mix that a second PCR of roughly 6 to 12 cycles was run. Every cDNA molecule carried a tag from a template-switch adaptor bearing 12 random nucleotides. TCRdb re-called the 5' RACE reads through MiXCR, storing one row per CDR3 protein. The sample records hundreds of thousands of distinct CDR3 sequences, 56% being singletons. Regarding the study as a whole: With naive T cell percentage, TCR beta diversity showed a strong correlation. Donors of long life had a larger count of naive CD4+ cells and greater diversity than aged donors.

The sequenced material came from blood. The V and J genes are TRBV5-1 and TRBJ2-3; D is perhaps TRBD2 (6 bases). The TCR originated in a man between 35 and 55 years old in good health. The CDR3 DNA reads TGTGCCAGCAGCTTAGTCCGGGGGAGCACAGATACGCAGTATTTT. The encoded protein is CASSLVRGSTDTQYF. Complete variable domain (other parts from reference TRBV5-1 and TRBJ2-3): KAGVTQTPRYLIKTRGQQVTLSCSPISGHRSVSWYQQTPGQGLQFLFEYFSETQRNKGNFPGRFSGRQFSNSRSEMNVSTLELGDSALYLCASSLVRGSTDTQYFGPGTRLTVL.